This entry describes one T cell receptor beta chain. Its specificity is not known. The data were produced by immunoSEQ multiplex PCR, yet TCRdb's version contains in-frame clones alone and is incomplete. The table includes some 55,000 clones, approximately 90% detected once. This specimen comes from a study of OX40 agonist ivuxolimab in advanced cancers. Overall study: It was ivuxolimab, an agonistic anti-OX40 (CD134) antibody, that patients were treated with. Findings of the study overall: Among the lowest peripheral clonal expansion occurred in 0.1-3.0 mg/kg partial responders.

Germline-derived CDR1 and CDR2 are MDHEN and SYDVKM. The CDR3 has 14 residues. V shed 6 bases, J shed 3 bases, and the junction held 7 bases outside the gene matches. The chain employs TRBV28 and TRBJ1-2; 7 positions agree with TRBD1. The receptor was isolated from an adult with an advanced solid tumor such as melanoma, head and neck, liver or kidney cancer. The input for sequencing was CD4+ or CD8+ T cells sorted from blood, taken in a trial of the OX40 agonist ivuxolimab. CDR3 coding DNA: TGTGCCAGCAGCCGGGACAGTTCCGACTATGGCTACACCTTC. Translating it yields CASSRDSSDYGYTF.